The present TCR beta chain was sequenced within a study of technical replicates of blood from a handful of donors. Clones were sequenced by immunoSEQ multiplex PCR, and TCRdb holds only the in-frame ones, with some missing. There are some 87,000 clones in the sample; 90% to 97% occur only once, and around 0.31% lies in the top ten. Germline V gives CDR1 SGDLS, CDR2 YYNGEE. CDR3 length equals 14 residues. The V end was cut by 0 bases, the J end by 4 bases, with 10 bases between. This chain connects TRBV9 to TRBJ1-1; D is ambiguous. This TCR was recovered from a human donor in good health. Sequenced sample: T cells isolated from PBMCs. The CDR3 sequence: CASSVEEGGTEAFF. CDR3 nucleotide sequence: TGTGCCAGCAGCGTAGAGGAAGGCGGCACTGAAGCTTTCTTT. Complete variable domain (other parts from reference TRBV9 and TRBJ1-1): DSGVTQTPKHLITATGQRVTLRCSPRSGDLSVYWYQQSLDQGLQFLIQYYNGEERAKGNILERFSAQQFPDLHSELNLSSLELGDSALYFCASSVEEGGTEAFFGQGTRLTVV.